A selection of T cell receptor beta chains follows, all from one sample in a study of PD-1 blockade in classical Hodgkin lymphoma. Produced via immunoSEQ multiplex PCR; TCRdb's table is partial and in-frame only. The table includes tens of thousands of clones, roughly 91% detected once. Sequenced material: peripheral blood mononuclear cells (PBMCs), taken before the second cycle of nivolumab. The receptors come from a human donor with classical Hodgkin lymphoma. Each CDR3 is given with its conserved first and last residue. D genes are given only for firm matches. Clone size is given for some rows only: seen once, a few or many times, or a class if the clone is expanded.

j_call: TRBJ1-5; v_call: TRBV6-5; clone_size: NA; d_call: NA; cdr3_aa: CASSEGGSPNQPQHF; cdr3_nt: TGTGCCAGCAGCGAGGGTGGAAGCCCCAATCAGCCCCAGCATTTT
j_call: TRBJ1-1; v_call: TRBV9; clone_size: NA; d_call: NA; cdr3_aa: CASSPQPMNTEAFF; cdr3_nt: TGTGCCAGCAGCCCGCAGCCCATGAACACTGAAGCTTTCTTT
j_call: TRBJ2-3; v_call: TRBV6-1; clone_size: few; d_call: NA; cdr3_aa: CASSDPGVGGATDTQYF; cdr3_nt: TGTGCCAGCAGTGACCCTGGTGTAGGGGGGGCCACAGATACGCAGTATTTT
j_call: TRBJ1-4; v_call: TRBV19; clone_size: NA; d_call: NA; cdr3_aa: CASSMQGYANEKLFF; cdr3_nt: TGTGCCAGTAGTATGCAGGGCTACGCTAATGAAAAACTGTTTTTT
j_call: TRBJ2-5; v_call: TRBV5-1; clone_size: NA; d_call: NA; cdr3_aa: CASSSSGTHPETQYF; cdr3_nt: TGCGCCAGCAGCTCCTCCGGGACTCATCCCGAGACCCAGTACTTC
j_call: TRBJ2-5; v_call: TRBV5-1; clone_size: NA; d_call: NA; cdr3_aa: CASSRDGTAAETQYF; cdr3_nt: TGCGCCAGCAGCCGCGACGGAACGGCCGCGGAGACCCAGTACTTC
j_call: TRBJ1-1; v_call: TRBV5-1; clone_size: few; d_call: NA; cdr3_aa: CASSLEGVTEAFF; cdr3_nt: TGCGCCAGCAGCTTGGAAGGTGTCACTGAAGCTTTCTTT
j_call: TRBJ2-1; v_call: TRBV10-1; clone_size: once; d_call: NA; cdr3_aa: CASSPQGRNEQFF; cdr3_nt: TGCGCCAGCAGTCCCCAGGGGAGGAATGAGCAGTTCTTC
j_call: TRBJ1-1; v_call: TRBV30; clone_size: NA; d_call: TRBD1; cdr3_aa: CAWSGQGLNTEAFF; cdr3_nt: TGTGCCTGGAGTGGACAGGGTTTGAACACTGAAGCTTTCTTT
j_call: TRBJ1-2; v_call: TRBV6-1; clone_size: NA; d_call: NA; cdr3_aa: CASSEWNRASIGYTF; cdr3_nt: TGTGCCAGCAGTGAGTGGAACAGGGCCTCTATTGGCTACACCTTC
j_call: TRBJ1-3; v_call: TRBV10-3; clone_size: NA; d_call: NA; cdr3_aa: CAISESDPNSGNTIYF; cdr3_nt: TGTGCCATCAGTGAGTCCGACCCAAACTCTGGAAACACCATATATTTT
j_call: TRBJ2-5; v_call: TRBV7-9; clone_size: NA; d_call: NA; cdr3_aa: CASSHLAETQYF; cdr3_nt: TGTGCCAGCAGCCATTTGGCAGAGACCCAGTACTTC
j_call: TRBJ1-6; v_call: TRBV19; clone_size: NA; d_call: NA; cdr3_aa: CASNHLPNSPLHF; cdr3_nt: TGTGCCAGTAACCATCTCCCCAATTCACCCCTCCACTTT
j_call: TRBJ2-7; v_call: TRBV27; clone_size: NA; d_call: TRBD1; cdr3_aa: CASSRGEARGRAGYEQYF; cdr3_nt: TGTGCCAGCAGTCGGGGTGAGGCCAGGGGGCGCGCTGGCTACGAGCAGTACTTC
j_call: TRBJ2-1; v_call: TRBV5-1; clone_size: NA; d_call: NA; cdr3_aa: CASSLTGSSYNEQFF; cdr3_nt: TGCGCCAGCAGCTTGACAGGGAGCTCCTACAATGAGCAGTTCTTC
j_call: TRBJ1-3; v_call: TRBV6-5; clone_size: NA; d_call: NA; cdr3_aa: CASRTTTTSGNTIYF; cdr3_nt: TGTGCCAGCAGGACTACTACAACTTCTGGAAACACCATATATTTT
j_call: TRBJ2-2; v_call: TRBV5-1; clone_size: NA; d_call: TRBD1; cdr3_aa: CASGGQGSTGELFF; cdr3_nt: TGCGCCAGCGGGGGACAGGGAAGCACCGGGGAGCTGTTTTTT
j_call: TRBJ1-1; v_call: TRBV5-1; clone_size: NA; d_call: NA; cdr3_aa: CASSPDTGPNTEAFF; cdr3_nt: TGCGCCAGCAGCCCTGATACGGGACCCAACACTGAAGCTTTCTTT
j_call: TRBJ1-3; v_call: TRBV4-2; clone_size: NA; d_call: NA; cdr3_aa: CASSQDRGSTGNTIYF; cdr3_nt: TGTGCCAGCAGCCAAGATAGGGGGTCGACTGGAAACACCATATATTTT
j_call: TRBJ1-2; v_call: TRBV2; clone_size: NA; d_call: NA; cdr3_aa: CASGGAPGTYPTGYTF; cdr3_nt: TGTGCCAGCGGTGGGGCGCCCGGGACCTACCCCACGGGCTACACCTTC
j_call: TRBJ1-2; v_call: TRBV7-9; clone_size: once; d_call: NA; cdr3_aa: CASSLVGGRGYTF; cdr3_nt: TGTGCCAGCAGCTTGGTTGGGGGTCGCGGCTACACCTTC
j_call: TRBJ1-2; v_call: TRBV2; clone_size: NA; d_call: TRBD1; cdr3_aa: CASRDRQGTLRSGYTF; cdr3_nt: TGTGCCAGCAGAGACCGACAGGGTACCCTTCGTTCTGGCTACACCTTC
j_call: TRBJ2-7; v_call: TRBV27; clone_size: NA; d_call: TRBD2; cdr3_aa: CASSLSLAGGYEQYF; cdr3_nt: TGTGCCAGCAGTTTAAGCCTAGCGGGGGGCTACGAGCAGTACTTC
j_call: TRBJ2-7; v_call: TRBV7-9; clone_size: few; d_call: TRBD1; cdr3_aa: CASTTAGTDYEQYF; cdr3_nt: TGTGCCAGCACCACAGCCGGGACAGACTACGAGCAGTACTTC
j_call: TRBJ2-1; v_call: TRBV5-1; clone_size: NA; d_call: NA; cdr3_aa: CASSLDGLYNEQFF; cdr3_nt: TGCGCCAGCAGCTTGGATGGGCTCTACAATGAGCAGTTCTTC
j_call: TRBJ1-4; v_call: TRBV7-6; clone_size: once; d_call: NA; cdr3_aa: CASSKDEKLFF; cdr3_nt: TGTGCCAGCAGCAAAGATGAAAAACTGTTTTTT
j_call: TRBJ2-2; v_call: TRBV28; clone_size: NA; d_call: TRBD2; cdr3_aa: CASKLAGGSGELFF; cdr3_nt: TGTGCCAGCAAACTAGCGGGGGGTTCCGGGGAGCTGTTTTTT
j_call: TRBJ2-1; v_call: TRBV14; clone_size: NA; d_call: NA; cdr3_aa: CASSQGGLAGNEQFF; cdr3_nt: TGTGCCAGCAGCCAAGGGGGGCTAGCAGGGAATGAGCAGTTCTTC
j_call: TRBJ1-6; v_call: TRBV5-1; clone_size: NA; d_call: NA; cdr3_aa: CASSLIQNYNSPLHF; cdr3_nt: TGCGCCAGCAGTTTGATACAGAACTATAATTCACCCCTCCACTTT
j_call: TRBJ1-5; v_call: TRBV5-1; clone_size: NA; d_call: TRBD1; cdr3_aa: CASSLEGTGNQPQHF; cdr3_nt: TGCGCCAGCAGCTTGGAAGGGACAGGCAATCAGCCCCAGCATTTT
j_call: TRBJ1-3; v_call: TRBV7-8; clone_size: NA; d_call: TRBD1; cdr3_aa: CASSTGQGGVGNTIYF; cdr3_nt: TGTGCCAGCAGCACCGGACAGGGGGGTGTTGGAAACACCATATATTTT
j_call: TRBJ2-2; v_call: TRBV5-1; clone_size: NA; d_call: TRBD1; cdr3_aa: CASSETGGNTGELFF; cdr3_nt: TGCGCCAGCAGCGAGACAGGGGGCAACACCGGGGAGCTGTTTTTT
j_call: TRBJ1-4; v_call: TRBV7-9; clone_size: once; d_call: NA; cdr3_aa: CASSLGVGREEKLFF; cdr3_nt: TGTGCCAGCAGCTTAGGGGTCGGTCGCGAAGAAAAACTGTTTTTT
j_call: TRBJ2-7; v_call: TRBV5-1; clone_size: NA; d_call: TRBD1; cdr3_aa: CASTSMGQAVGNEQYF; cdr3_nt: TGCGCCAGCACCTCAATGGGACAGGCCGTAGGGAACGAGCAGTACTTC
j_call: TRBJ1-5; v_call: TRBV19; clone_size: NA; d_call: TRBD1; cdr3_aa: CARVGQGANQPQHF; cdr3_nt: TGTGCCAGGGTGGGACAGGGGGCCAATCAGCCCCAGCATTTT
j_call: TRBJ2-3; v_call: TRBV5-1; clone_size: NA; d_call: NA; cdr3_aa: CASSLTDTQYF; cdr3_nt: TGCGCCAGCAGCCTCACAGATACGCAGTATTTT
j_call: TRBJ1-2; v_call: TRBV7-2; clone_size: NA; d_call: NA; cdr3_aa: CASSKPSNYGYTF; cdr3_nt: TGTGCCAGCAGTAAACCGTCTAACTATGGCTACACCTTC
j_call: TRBJ1-4; v_call: TRBV5-1; clone_size: NA; d_call: TRBD1; cdr3_aa: CASSFEGADEKLFF; cdr3_nt: TGCGCCAGCAGTTTCGAGGGGGCTGATGAAAAACTGTTTTTT
j_call: TRBJ2-2; v_call: TRBV5-1; clone_size: NA; d_call: TRBD1; cdr3_aa: CASSEQGLTGELFF; cdr3_nt: TGCGCCAGCAGTGAACAGGGGCTCACCGGGGAGCTGTTTTTT
j_call: TRBJ1-1; v_call: TRBV9; clone_size: NA; d_call: TRBD1; cdr3_aa: CASSVASGGTEAFF; cdr3_nt: TGTGCCAGCAGCGTCGCCTCAGGGGGTACTGAAGCTTTCTTT
j_call: TRBJ2-7; v_call: TRBV29-1; clone_size: NA; d_call: NA; cdr3_aa: CSAWQTGYEQYF; cdr3_nt: TGCAGCGCATGGCAAACTGGCTACGAGCAGTACTTC
j_call: TRBJ1-4; v_call: TRBV5-4; clone_size: NA; d_call: NA; cdr3_aa: CASSLGAANEKLFF; cdr3_nt: TGTGCCAGCAGCTTGGGCGCAGCTAATGAAAAACTGTTTTTT
j_call: TRBJ2-7; v_call: TRBV10-3; clone_size: NA; d_call: TRBD1; cdr3_aa: CATQGGLLSYEQYF; cdr3_nt: TGTGCCACTCAAGGGGGCCTCCTTTCCTACGAGCAGTACTTC
j_call: TRBJ1-3; v_call: TRBV5-1; clone_size: NA; d_call: NA; cdr3_aa: CASSLDGASGNTIYF; cdr3_nt: TGCGCCAGCAGCTTGGATGGGGCCTCTGGAAACACCATATATTTT
j_call: TRBJ2-3; v_call: TRBV5-1; clone_size: NA; d_call: TRBD1; cdr3_aa: CASSWRTGGTDTQYF; cdr3_nt: TGCGCCAGCAGCTGGCGGACAGGAGGCACAGATACGCAGTATTTT
j_call: TRBJ1-2; v_call: TRBV5-6; clone_size: once; d_call: NA; cdr3_aa: CASSSRTAPNYGYTF; cdr3_nt: TGTGCCAGCAGCTCAAGGACAGCCCCTAACTATGGCTACACCTTC
j_call: TRBJ2-7; v_call: TRBV27; clone_size: NA; d_call: NA; cdr3_aa: CASSLGPVFIYEQYF; cdr3_nt: TGTGCCAGCAGTTTAGGTCCAGTTTTCATCTACGAGCAGTACTTC
j_call: TRBJ2-7; v_call: TRBV2; clone_size: NA; d_call: NA; cdr3_aa: CASNPGSYEQYF; cdr3_nt: TGTGCCAGCAACCCAGGGTCCTACGAGCAGTACTTC
j_call: TRBJ2-2; v_call: TRBV7-8; clone_size: NA; d_call: NA; cdr3_aa: CASSPSPGELFF; cdr3_nt: TGTGCCAGCAGCCCCTCCCCCGGGGAGCTGTTTTTT